This T cell receptor (beta chain) was sequenced for a study of shared clonotypes between healthy human individuals. In the study overall: Per donor, CD8 memory used one plate, CD8 naive used two, CD4 memory used three and CD4 naive used three. Study-level results: The naive CD4 repertoires of a few donors were compared, and around 4.7% of clonotypes were shared.

Execution of the assay was at deep level. The authors loaded 150 to 250 ng DNA, some 32,000 T cell genomes, into sorted-subset replicate PCRs. Measured with immunoSEQ multiplex PCR; TCRdb has only the in-frame clones, and not every one. The sample holds roughly 2.5 million clones; around nine tenths are singletons and the top ten take under 0.15%. In regard to this clone: As yet, its antigen is unknown.

This clonotype originated in a man aged 18-30 years in good health. The source material was naive CD4+ T cells sorted from blood. Indicated subset: CD45RA+ positively selected.

The CDR3 here is CASSRGSLGYEQYF. CDR3 bases: TGCGCCAGCAGCCGTGGGTCGCTAGGCTACGAGCAGTACTTC. The genes are TRBV5-1 and TRBJ2-7; D is ambiguous. Trimming cost V 4 bases and J 3 bases, with 14 bases left between them. The CDR3 sequence is 14 residues long. CDR1 is SGHRS, CDR2 YFSETQ, per germline.